The following is a TCR beta chain sequence with its context. This sample stems from a study of Ad26.COV2.S vaccination and SARS-CoV-2 variants. The germline V and J ends were trimmed by 0 bases and 3 bases, with 8 bases remaining between them. The germline CDR1 and CDR2 sequences are MGHRA and YSYEKL. The CDR3 runs 14 residues. Indicated treatment: around 19 received Ad26.COV2.S at low or high dose, single or two shots; about 5 received placebo; per-sample allocation not given. Vaccine and placebo recipients were sampled on day 63 after the first injection. TCRdb keeps only in-frame clones here, not all; method: immunoSEQ multiplex PCR. Of 350,000 to 500,000 clones listed, about nine tenths are singletons.

The gene calls are TRBV4-1 and TRBJ1-2, with a tentative D call TRBD1 (5 bases). This specimen was peripheral blood, taken in a trial of Ad26.COV2.S vaccine versus placebo. The origin of this receptor is a person between 18 and 60 years old who received the Ad26.COV2.S COVID-19 vaccine or a placebo. CDR3 sequence reads: CASSQEWGYYGYTF. CDR3 nucleotides: TGCGCCAGCAGCCAAGAATGGGGGTACTATGGCTACACCTTC.